This is a list of T cell receptor beta chains from one sample in a study of T-cell memory formation after mild COVID-19. TCRdb analysed the 5' RACE reads with MiXCR anew, one entry per CDR3 protein. The sample lists some 410,000 distinct CDR3 sequences; about a quarter were seen once. Input material: PBMCs or a T cell subset sorted from them (not recorded which). All receptors come from an adult woman who had mild COVID-19 (a few samples of this study predate the infection). Cell type and time point are not known. Each CDR3 is given with its conserved first and last residue. Fields, in order: J gene, clone size, D gene, V gene, CDR3 protein, CDR3 DNA. The D gene is left open where the match is weak. Size values are once, few and many counts, or a class for expanded clones, and some rows have none.

>TRBJ2-1|-|-|TRBV11-3
CASSPEGISYNEQFF
TGTGCCAGCAGCCCGGAGGGGATCTCCTACAATGAGCAGTTCTTC
>TRBJ1-3|few|-|TRBV29-1
CSVGQPGGNTIYF
TGCAGCGTTGGACAGCCGGGCGGAAACACCATATATTTT
>TRBJ1-1|few|-|TRBV15
CATSRDLEQGVAFF
TGTGCCACCAGCAGAGATTTAGAACAGGGAGTAGCTTTCTTT
>TRBJ2-2|few|-|TRBV11-2
CASSRSLPGELFF
TGTGCCAGCAGCCGCTCCCTCCCCGGGGAGCTGTTTTTT
>TRBJ2-5|few|-|TRBV5-1
CASSGTGGRETQYF
TGCGCCAGCAGCGGAACGGGGGGCCGGGAGACCCAGTACTTC
>TRBJ2-1|-|-|TRBV12-5
CASAHGSREQFF
TGTGCTAGTGCCCACGGCTCGCGAGAGCAGTTCTTC
>TRBJ2-3|-|-|TRBV4-2
CASTGGWSSTDTQYF
TGTGCCAGCACGGGCGGGTGGTCTAGCACAGATACGCAGTATTTT
>TRBJ2-2|-|TRBD1|TRBV7-9
CASGGQESIGDTGELFF
TGTGCCAGCGGCGGACAGGAAAGTATAGGAGACACCGGGGAGCTGTTTTTT
>TRBJ1-2|-|TRBD1|TRBV7-2
CASSLADRVYGYTF
TGTGCCAGCAGCTTAGCCGACAGGGTATATGGCTACACCTTC
>TRBJ1-5|few|-|TRBV21-1
CASSPKQFHGDQPQHF
TGTGCCAGCAGCCCCAAGCAGTTCCACGGGGATCAGCCCCAGCATTTT
>TRBJ2-3|few|TRBD1|TRBV29-1
CSVERWDRGPDTQYF
TGCAGCGTTGAAAGGTGGGACAGGGGCCCAGATACGCAGTATTTT
>TRBJ2-3|few|-|TRBV4-1
CASSLPGGASTDTQYF
TGCGCCAGCAGCCTCCCTGGCGGGGCAAGCACAGATACGCAGTATTTT
>TRBJ1-2|few|TRBD1|TRBV29-1
CSVRGQGDYGYTF
TGCAGCGTGAGGGGACAGGGAGACTATGGCTACACCTTC
>TRBJ1-4|-|-|TRBV7-2
CASSLGGAGSGEKLIF
TGTGCCAGCAGCTTAGGAGGGGCAGGGTCTGGGGAAAAACTGATTTTT
>TRBJ1-5|-|-|TRBV30
CACRVPYSNQPQHF
TGTGCCTGCAGGGTACCTTATAGCAATCAGCCCCAGCATTTT
>TRBJ2-1|few|TRBD1|TRBV20-1
CSATGQALYNEQFF
TGCAGTGCTACCGGACAGGCGCTCTACAATGAGCAGTTCTTC
>TRBJ2-7|many|TRBD1|TRBV5-1
CASSSGTGSYEQYF
TGTGCCAGCAGCTCCGGGACAGGGTCCTACGAGCAGTACTTC
>TRBJ1-6|-|TRBD1|TRBV20-1
CSARDFGQGTGSPLHF
TGCAGTGCTAGAGATTTCGGACAGGGGACTGGTTCACCCCTCCACTTT